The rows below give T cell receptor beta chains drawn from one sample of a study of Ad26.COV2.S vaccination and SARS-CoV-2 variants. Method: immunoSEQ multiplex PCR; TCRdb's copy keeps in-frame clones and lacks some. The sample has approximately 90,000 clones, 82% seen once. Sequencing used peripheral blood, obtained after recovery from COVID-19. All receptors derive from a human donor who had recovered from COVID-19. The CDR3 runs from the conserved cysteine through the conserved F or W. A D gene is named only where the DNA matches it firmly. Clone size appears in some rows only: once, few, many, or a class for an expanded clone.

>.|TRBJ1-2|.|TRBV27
CASSSGILGGYTF
TGTGCCAGCAGTTCTGGCATCCTGGGTGGCTACACCTTC
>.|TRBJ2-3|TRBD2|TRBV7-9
CASSPLSGGKYTDTQYF
TGTGCCAGCAGCCCCTTGTCCGGGGGGAAATACACAGATACGCAGTATTTT
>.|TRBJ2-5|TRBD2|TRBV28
CASSPGLAGGWWETQYF
TGTGCCAGCAGTCCGGGACTAGCGGGAGGGTGGTGGGAGACCCAGTACTTC
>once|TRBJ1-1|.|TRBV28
CASSLKGTPNTEAFF
TGTGCCAGCAGTTTAAAGGGGACACCGAACACTGAAGCTTTCTTT
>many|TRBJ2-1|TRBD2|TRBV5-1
CASSSQQASGALSYNEQFF
TGCGCCAGCAGCTCCCAGCAGGCTAGCGGGGCTCTCTCCTACAATGAGCAGTTCTTC
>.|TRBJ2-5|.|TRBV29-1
CSASQNIGGFWYF
TGCAGCGCATCCCAGAATATAGGGGGGTTTTGGTACTTC
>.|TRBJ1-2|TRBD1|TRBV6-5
CANKTGSGCGYTF
TGTGCCAACAAGACAGGGTCGGGGTGTGGCTACACCTTC
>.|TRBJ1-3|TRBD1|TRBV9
CASSPRTGFGNTIYF
TGTGCCAGCAGCCCCAGGACAGGGTTTGGAAACACCATATATTTT
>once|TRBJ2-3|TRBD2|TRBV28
CASSRNLAGTDTQYF
TGTGCCAGCAGTCGGAACCTAGCGGGAACAGATACGCAGTATTTT
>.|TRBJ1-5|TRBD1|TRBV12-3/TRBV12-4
CASSLTGGEPQHF
TGTGCCAGCAGTCTTACAGGGGGGGAGCCCCAGCATTTT
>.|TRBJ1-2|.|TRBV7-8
CASSGGTMISYGYTF
TGTGCCAGCAGCGGAGGGACAATGATATCATATGGCTACACCTTC
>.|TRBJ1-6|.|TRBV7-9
CASSLDRRNNSPLHF
TGTGCCAGCAGCTTAGATCGGAGGAATAATTCACCCCTCCACTTT
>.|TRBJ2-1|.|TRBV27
CASSLYDEQFF
TGTGCCAGCAGTTTATACGATGAGCAGTTCTTC
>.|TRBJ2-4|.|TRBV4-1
CASMDGLAKNIQYF
TGCGCCAGCATGGACGGTCTAGCCAAAAACATTCAGTACTTC
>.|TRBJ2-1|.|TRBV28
CASIPQDGKQFF
TGTGCCAGCATACCACAGGATGGGAAGCAGTTCTTC
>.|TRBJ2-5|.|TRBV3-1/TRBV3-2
CASARGIQETQYF
TGTGCCAGCGCAAGAGGAATCCAAGAGACCCAGTACTTC
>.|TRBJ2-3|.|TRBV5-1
CASSLAGATVDTQYF
TGCGCCAGCAGCTTGGCCGGAGCGACCGTAGATACGCAGTATTTT
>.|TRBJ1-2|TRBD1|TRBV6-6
CASSYQGAVGYGYTF
TGTGCCAGCAGTTACCAGGGGGCGGTAGGCTATGGCTACACCTTC
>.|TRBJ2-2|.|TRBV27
CASRRPGTGELFF
TGTGCCAGCAGGAGACCGGGGACCGGGGAGCTGTTTTTT
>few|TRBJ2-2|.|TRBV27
CASSLKPSTTGELFF
TGTGCCAGCAGTTTGAAACCCTCCACCACCGGGGAGCTGTTTTTT
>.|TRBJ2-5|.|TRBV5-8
CASSLALRGSTSQYF
TGTGCCAGCAGCTTGGCCCTGCGGGGAAGTACGTCCCAGTACTTC
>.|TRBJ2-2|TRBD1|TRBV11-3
CASSSHGQGTGELFF
TGTGCCAGCAGCTCACATGGACAGGGCACCGGGGAGCTGTTTTTT
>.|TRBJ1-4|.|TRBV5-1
CASSLEGVPKEKLFF
TGCGCCAGCAGCTTGGAGGGGGTCCCTAAGGAAAAACTGTTTTTT
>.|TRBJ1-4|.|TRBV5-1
CASSLDGLGEKLFF
TGCGCCAGCAGCTTGGACGGCCTGGGTGAAAAACTGTTTTTT
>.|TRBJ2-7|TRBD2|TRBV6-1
CASSEAGLGVGLANEQYF
TGTGCCAGCAGTGAAGCGGGGCTAGGAGTGGGACTAGCGAACGAGCAGTACTTC
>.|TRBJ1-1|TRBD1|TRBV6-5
CASTQTGGYTEAFF
TGTGCCAGCACCCAAACAGGGGGCTACACTGAAGCTTTCTTT
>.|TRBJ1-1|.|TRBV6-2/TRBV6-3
CASSSWGGAVEAFF
TGTGCCAGCAGTTCCTGGGGGGGGGCAGTTGAAGCTTTCTTT
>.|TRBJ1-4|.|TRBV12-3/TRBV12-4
CASSPGTSEKLFF
TGTGCCAGCAGCCCCGGGACTTCTGAAAAACTGTTTTTT
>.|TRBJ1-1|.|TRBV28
CASTPWVGGERSTEAFF
TGTGCCAGCACCCCGTGGGTCGGGGGCGAGAGGAGCACTGAAGCTTTCTTT
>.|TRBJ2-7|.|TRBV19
CATKRDSLGHEQYF
TGTGCCACCAAACGGGACTCCCTGGGCCACGAGCAGTACTTC
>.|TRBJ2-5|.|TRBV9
CASSVDDGETQYF
TGTGCCAGCAGCGTTGATGACGGAGAGACCCAGTACTTC
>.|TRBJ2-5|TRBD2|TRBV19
CASRMSLSGRQETQYF
TGTGCCAGTAGAATGTCCCTAAGCGGGAGACAAGAGACCCAGTACTTC
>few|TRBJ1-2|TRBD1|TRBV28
CASSWIQGTYGYTF
TGTGCCAGCAGCTGGATACAGGGGACCTATGGCTACACCTTC
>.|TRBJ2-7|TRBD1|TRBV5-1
CASSGTGVSEQYF
TGCGCCAGCAGCGGGACAGGGGTAAGCGAGCAGTACTTC
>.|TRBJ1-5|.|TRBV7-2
CASSAWKNQPQHF
TGTGCCAGCAGCGCATGGAAGAATCAGCCCCAGCATTTT
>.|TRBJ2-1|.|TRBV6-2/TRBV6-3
CASSYAEGMDEQFF
TGTGCCAGCAGTTACGCGGAGGGTATGGATGAGCAGTTCTTC
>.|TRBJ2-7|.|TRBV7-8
CASSLRAGTYEQYF
TGTGCCAGCAGCCTGCGGGCAGGGACCTACGAGCAGTACTTC
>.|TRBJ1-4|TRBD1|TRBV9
CASSRGQANEKLFF
TGTGCCAGCAGCCGCGGACAGGCTAATGAAAAACTGTTTTTT
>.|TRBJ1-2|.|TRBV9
CASSVDTSWGDRFF
TGTGCCAGCAGCGTAGATACGTCTTGGGGGGACCGCTTCTTC
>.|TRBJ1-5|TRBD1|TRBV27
CASSLYGVGQGTVQPQHF
TGTGCCAGCAGTTTATATGGGGTGGGACAGGGGACGGTCCAGCCCCAGCATTTT
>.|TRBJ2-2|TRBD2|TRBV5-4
CASSLGLAGLANTGELFF
TGTGCCAGCAGCTTGGGGCTAGCGGGCCTCGCGAACACCGGGGAGCTGTTTTTT
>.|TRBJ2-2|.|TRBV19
CASSRGDTGELFF
TGTGCCAGTAGTAGGGGGGACACCGGGGAGCTGTTTTTT
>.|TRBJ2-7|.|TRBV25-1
CASSETDLAAYEQYF
TGTGCCAGCAGTGAAACGGACTTAGCAGCCTACGAGCAGTACTTC
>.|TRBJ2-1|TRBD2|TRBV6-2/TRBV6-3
CASSFSGRAFEQFF
TGTGCCAGCAGTTTTAGCGGGAGGGCCTTTGAGCAGTTCTTC
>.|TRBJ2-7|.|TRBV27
CASSTGYEQYF
TGTGCCAGCAGCACAGGGTACGAGCAGTACTTC
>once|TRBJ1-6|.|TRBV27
CASTDYNSPLHF
TGTGCCAGCACCGACTATAATTCACCCCTCCACTTT
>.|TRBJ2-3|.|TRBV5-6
CASSSGLNTDTQYF
TGTGCCAGCAGCAGTGGTCTTAACACAGATACGCAGTATTTT
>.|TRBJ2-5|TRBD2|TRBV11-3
CASSLMAAGEETQYF
TGTGCCAGCAGCTTGATGGCAGCGGGGGAAGAGACCCAGTACTTC
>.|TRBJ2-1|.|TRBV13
CASSSRRNEQFF
TGTGCCAGCAGCTCCCGCCGCAATGAGCAGTTCTTC
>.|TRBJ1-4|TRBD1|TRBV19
CASSIARGQNEKLFF
TGTGCCAGTAGTATTGCTAGGGGGCAGAATGAAAAACTGTTTTTT
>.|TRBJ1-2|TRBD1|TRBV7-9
CASSLLRSGGDYGYTF
TGTGCCAGCAGCTTATTAAGGTCAGGGGGCGACTATGGCTACACCTTC
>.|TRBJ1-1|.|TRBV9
CASSVGGNAEAFF
TGTGCCAGCAGCGTAGGGGGGAACGCTGAAGCTTTCTTT
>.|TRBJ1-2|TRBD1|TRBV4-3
CASSQGVAGGIYGYTF
TGCGCCAGCAGCCAAGGTGTGGCAGGGGGCATCTATGGCTACACCTTC
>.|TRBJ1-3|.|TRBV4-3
CASSSTQTSGNTIYF
TGCGCCAGCAGCTCTACTCAAACCTCTGGAAACACCATATATTTT
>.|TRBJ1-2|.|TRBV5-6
CASSLQVFYGYTF
TGTGCCAGCAGCTTACAGGTTTTCTATGGCTACACCTTC
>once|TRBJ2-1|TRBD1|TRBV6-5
CASSESIGGAGEQFF
TGTGCCAGCAGCGAGTCTATAGGGGGCGCGGGTGAGCAGTTCTTC
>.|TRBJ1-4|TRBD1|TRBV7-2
CASSFRDRVNEKLFF
TGTGCCAGCAGCTTCCGGGACAGAGTTAATGAAAAACTGTTTTTT
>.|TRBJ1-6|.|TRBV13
CASSLSVGTLHF
TGTGCCAGCAGCCTCTCGGTGGGGACCCTCCACTTT
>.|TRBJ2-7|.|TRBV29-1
CSVGEVRLEQYF
TGCAGCGTCGGAGAGGTACGGTTGGAGCAGTACTTC
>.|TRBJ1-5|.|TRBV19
CASSIAEVGPGQPQHF
TGTGCCAGTAGTATAGCCGAGGTAGGTCCTGGACAGCCCCAGCATTTT